This TCR beta chain came from a study of molecular identifiers for immune sequencing clone quantification. Previously described methods and listed TCR primers produced bulk TCR libraries. TCRdb recomputed calls from the PCR reads with MiXCR, one row per CDR3 protein. Of about 510,000 distinct CDR3 sequences in the sample, around 23% were seen once. V dropped 2 bases and J dropped 1; count of bases not matched to a gene: 10. The CDR3 loop spans 18 amino acids. Germline values: CDR1 LNHDA, CDR2 SQIVND (reference sequence). This clonotype showed up just a few times. The V call is TRBV19, the J call TRBJ2-4; 8 bases are shared with TRBD1. Sequenced material: naive CD8+ T cells from blood, with Jurkat cell RNA spiked in. As for subset: FACS-sorted CD8+CD4-CCR7+CD45RA+ naive T cells. The receptor's source is a human donor in good health. Some libraries in this study had Jurkat cell RNA spiked in. The CDR3 sequence is CASSISRQGQEAKNIQYF. DNA of the CDR3: TGTGCCAGTAGTATATCCCGACAGGGGCAGGAGGCCAAAAACATTCAGTACTTC. The full variable domain, rest sourced from reference TRBV19 and TRBJ2-4, is DGGITQSPKYLFRKEGQNVTLSCEQNLNHDAMYWYRQDPGQGLRLIYYSQIVNDFQKGDIAEGYSVSREKKESFPLTVTSAQKNPTAFYLCASSISRQGQEAKNIQYFGAGTRLSVL.